This TCR beta chain derives from a study of low-dose radiotherapy and immunotherapy resistance in tumors. Study-wide background: Participants in Cohort 1 were administered 0.5 Gy per fraction at 2-week intervals, to a cumulative dose of 6.5 Gy. Dosing for Cohort 2 consisted of 1 Gy per fraction every two weeks, reaching a total of 13 Gy over 26 weeks.

This clonotype was counted ten times or more. Amplification, which lasted roughly 20 PCR cycles, used a constant-region primer and V-primer adapter to amplify TCRs. TCRdb ran MiXCR on the reads and lists one entry per CDR3 protein. The sample lists tens of thousands of distinct CDR3 sequences, approximately 10% occurring once. Time point reported: before trial treatment. Between the trimmed V and J ends, which lost 8 bases and 6 bases, there was a span of 14 bases. Germline assignment: CDR1 LGHDT and CDR2 YNNKEL (reference sequence). The CDR3 is 13 amino acids. Specimen: PBMCs, collected before treatment. The TCR was taken from a female donor with ovarian cancer. The chain carries TRBV3-1 and TRBJ2-1; D perhaps matches TRBD2 (7 bases). The CDR3 loop is CASVRGGGNEQFF. The CDR3 DNA reads as TGTGCCAGCGTCCGGGGAGGGGGCAATGAGCAGTTCTTC.